This is a list of T cell receptor beta chains from one sample in a study of blood T cell repertoires in COVID-19. Repertoires were generated with immunoSEQ multiplex PCR, while TCRdb's copy carries only in-frame clones and drops some. The table has 250,000 to 300,000 clones, 70% to 90% seen once. The sequenced sample consisted of PBMCs or T cells enriched from blood (not recorded which). The receptors stem from a woman in her 30s who had recovered from COVID-19. Each CDR3 is given with its conserved first and last residue. Fields, in order: J gene, clone size, CDR3 length, D gene, V gene, CDR3 DNA, CDR3 protein. The D gene is left open where the match is weak. Expanded clones get a size class; other rows say once, few or many, or leave the size out.

j_gene: TRBJ2-5
abundance: once
len: 14
d_gene: .
v_gene: TRBV28
CDR3nt: TGTGCCAGCAGTTTATTCACCCCGGCGGGGACCCAGTACTTC
CDR3aa: CASSLFTPAGTQYF

j_gene: TRBJ1-2
abundance: .
len: 15
d_gene: TRBD1
v_gene: TRBV4-1
CDR3nt: TGCGCCAGCAGCCAAGGGACAGGGGGTCTCTATGGCTACACCTTC
CDR3aa: CASSQGTGGLYGYTF

j_gene: TRBJ2-1
abundance: .
len: 15
d_gene: .
v_gene: TRBV15
CDR3nt: TGTGCCACCAGCAGAGGGCGAGGGTTTTACAATGAGCAGTTCTTC
CDR3aa: CATSRGRGFYNEQFF

j_gene: TRBJ1-1
abundance: .
len: 15
d_gene: .
v_gene: TRBV7-2
CDR3nt: TGTGCCAGCAGCACGGTGCTGGGACACCCAGTAAAAGCTTTCTTT
CDR3aa: CASSTVLGHPVKAFF

j_gene: TRBJ2-5
abundance: .
len: 14
d_gene: .
v_gene: TRBV18
CDR3nt: TGTGCCAGCTCACCGAGTTTCTTTCAAGAGACCCAGTACTTC
CDR3aa: CASSPSFFQETQYF

j_gene: TRBJ1-4
abundance: .
len: 16
d_gene: .
v_gene: TRBV5-1
CDR3nt: TGCGCCAGCAGCTTAACAGGGAACGTACGACATGAAAAACTGTTTTTT
CDR3aa: CASSLTGNVRHEKLFF

j_gene: TRBJ1-2
abundance: .
len: 13
d_gene: .
v_gene: TRBV28
CDR3nt: TGTGCCAGCATCATAAAGCGGGGCAGCGGCTACACCTTC
CDR3aa: CASIIKRGSGYTF

j_gene: TRBJ1-2
abundance: .
len: 13
d_gene: TRBD1
v_gene: TRBV28
CDR3nt: TGTGCCAGCAGTTGGAGACAGGGCAGTGGCTACACCTTC
CDR3aa: CASSWRQGSGYTF

j_gene: TRBJ1-5
abundance: few
len: 12
d_gene: .
v_gene: TRBV12-3/TRBV12-4
CDR3nt: TGTGCCAGCAGTCCCCCCGATTCGGCCCAGCATTTT
CDR3aa: CASSPPDSAQHF

j_gene: TRBJ2-1
abundance: .
len: 14
d_gene: .
v_gene: TRBV5-1
CDR3nt: TGCGCCAGCAGCTTGCGGCGGGGAATGGATGAGCAGTTCTTC
CDR3aa: CASSLRRGMDEQFF

j_gene: TRBJ2-5
abundance: .
len: 15
d_gene: .
v_gene: TRBV27
CDR3nt: TGTGCCAGCAGTCCCCTTCCGGGTACACAAGAGACCCAGTACTTC
CDR3aa: CASSPLPGTQETQYF

j_gene: TRBJ2-4
abundance: .
len: 15
d_gene: TRBD2
v_gene: TRBV3-1/TRBV3-2
CDR3nt: TGTGCCAGCAGTCAGCGGGAGGGAAGGAGGAACATTCAGTACTTC
CDR3aa: CASSQREGRRNIQYF

j_gene: TRBJ2-7
abundance: .
len: 15
d_gene: TRBD1
v_gene: TRBV9
CDR3nt: TGTGCCAGCAGCGGGGGACAGGGGACCTCCTACGAGCAGTACTTC
CDR3aa: CASSGGQGTSYEQYF

j_gene: TRBJ2-7
abundance: .
len: 13
d_gene: TRBD1
v_gene: TRBV18
CDR3nt: TGTGCCAGCTCGGCAGGGGGTGGAAACGAGCAGTACTTC
CDR3aa: CASSAGGGNEQYF

j_gene: TRBJ1-4
abundance: .
len: 12
d_gene: .
v_gene: TRBV12-3/TRBV12-4
CDR3nt: TGTGCCAGCAGTTTTAATCATGAAAAACTGTTTTTT
CDR3aa: CASSFNHEKLFF

j_gene: TRBJ1-5
abundance: .
len: 14
d_gene: .
v_gene: TRBV30
CDR3nt: TGTGCCTGGAGTGTGAGGCGGGGTTATCAGCCCCAGCATTTT
CDR3aa: CAWSVRRGYQPQHF

j_gene: TRBJ1-5
abundance: .
len: 19
d_gene: TRBD1
v_gene: TRBV19
CDR3nt: TGTGCCAGTAGTATGTCCGAGACAGGGGGCGAGTATAGCAATCAGCCCCAGCATTTT
CDR3aa: CASSMSETGGEYSNQPQHF

j_gene: TRBJ1-2
abundance: .
len: 18
d_gene: TRBD1
v_gene: TRBV28
CDR3nt: TGTGCCAGCAGTTCATACCTACTAACAGGGGGCGATAGGTATGGCTACACCTTC
CDR3aa: CASSSYLLTGGDRYGYTF

j_gene: TRBJ1-5
abundance: .
len: 14
d_gene: .
v_gene: TRBV2
CDR3nt: TGTGCCAGCAGTGGAGGGAGAGGGAGTCAGCCCCAGCATTTT
CDR3aa: CASSGGRGSQPQHF

j_gene: TRBJ2-1
abundance: .
len: 16
d_gene: TRBD2
v_gene: TRBV5-4
CDR3nt: TGTGCCAGCAGCTTGGAAGGGACTAGACTCTACAATGAGCAGTTCTTC
CDR3aa: CASSLEGTRLYNEQFF

j_gene: TRBJ2-7
abundance: .
len: 13
d_gene: .
v_gene: TRBV9
CDR3nt: TGTGCCAGCAGCGTAGGATTGCGCGACGAGCAGTACTTC
CDR3aa: CASSVGLRDEQYF

j_gene: TRBJ2-3
abundance: .
len: 16
d_gene: .
v_gene: TRBV5-4
CDR3nt: TGTGCCAGCAGCTTAAAACGGGAGCGGAACACAGATACGCAGTATTTT
CDR3aa: CASSLKRERNTDTQYF

j_gene: TRBJ2-3
abundance: .
len: 11
d_gene: .
v_gene: TRBV19
CDR3nt: TGTGCCTGCTTTGGGGGGGATACGCAGTATTTT
CDR3aa: CACFGGDTQYF

j_gene: TRBJ1-3
abundance: once
len: 14
d_gene: .
v_gene: TRBV19
CDR3nt: TGTGCCAGTGGGACACTCCCTCCTGGAAACACCATATATTTT
CDR3aa: CASGTLPPGNTIYF

j_gene: TRBJ1-6
abundance: .
len: 17
d_gene: TRBD1
v_gene: TRBV7-6
CDR3nt: TGTGCCAGCAGCTTAGAAGCAGGGGGCGCCTATAATTCACCCCTCCACTTT
CDR3aa: CASSLEAGGAYNSPLHF

j_gene: TRBJ1-2
abundance: .
len: 15
d_gene: .
v_gene: TRBV5-4
CDR3nt: TGTGCCAGCAGCTTGGACATAGCTCCCAGAAGCGGCTACACCTTC
CDR3aa: CASSLDIAPRSGYTF

j_gene: TRBJ2-1
abundance: .
len: 15
d_gene: TRBD2
v_gene: TRBV24-1
CDR3nt: TGTGCCACCAGTGACCCAGGGACTAGCAGTGGTGAGCAGTTCTTC
CDR3aa: CATSDPGTSSGEQFF

j_gene: TRBJ1-1
abundance: .
len: 15
d_gene: .
v_gene: TRBV9
CDR3nt: TGTGCCAGCAGCGTAGGGGGCAGGGGTAACACTGAAGCTTTCTTT
CDR3aa: CASSVGGRGNTEAFF

j_gene: TRBJ1-1
abundance: .
len: 15
d_gene: .
v_gene: TRBV7-2
CDR3nt: TGTGCCAGCAGCCAACTAAGGGGGGGAGGGACTGAAGCTTTCTTT
CDR3aa: CASSQLRGGGTEAFF

j_gene: TRBJ1-1
abundance: .
len: 15
d_gene: .
v_gene: TRBV28
CDR3nt: TGTGCCAGCAGAGAGGGGCGGGGGGTTAGCACTGAAGCTTTCTTT
CDR3aa: CASREGRGVSTEAFF

j_gene: TRBJ2-7
abundance: .
len: 16
d_gene: TRBD2
v_gene: TRBV9
CDR3nt: TGTGCCAGCAGTGGGGGACTAGCGGGAGGTTCTTACGAGCAGTACTTC
CDR3aa: CASSGGLAGGSYEQYF

j_gene: TRBJ2-4
abundance: .
len: 12
d_gene: .
v_gene: TRBV28
CDR3nt: TGTGCCAGCAAGGACAGATTGAACATTCAGTACTTC
CDR3aa: CASKDRLNIQYF

j_gene: TRBJ1-2
abundance: .
len: 15
d_gene: .
v_gene: TRBV10-3
CDR3nt: TGTGCCATCAGTGCCTATATGGGTCAGGGCTATGGCTACACCTTC
CDR3aa: CAISAYMGQGYGYTF

j_gene: TRBJ1-5
abundance: few
len: 16
d_gene: .
v_gene: TRBV28
CDR3nt: TGTGCCAGCAGTGGAGGGGCATTGATCTCCAATCAGCCCCAGCATTTT
CDR3aa: CASSGGALISNQPQHF

j_gene: TRBJ1-2
abundance: once
len: 14
d_gene: .
v_gene: TRBV18
CDR3nt: TGTGCCAGCTCACCACAGGGAGGGCGCTATGGCTACACCTTC
CDR3aa: CASSPQGGRYGYTF

j_gene: TRBJ2-7
abundance: .
len: 16
d_gene: TRBD1
v_gene: TRBV7-2
CDR3nt: TGTGCCAGCAGCCCGACACACGGGACAGCCACCTACGAGCAGTACTTC
CDR3aa: CASSPTHGTATYEQYF

j_gene: TRBJ2-7
abundance: .
len: 11
d_gene: .
v_gene: TRBV29-1
CDR3nt: TGCAGCGTTCGGGGGTCGAGTGGGCAGTACTTC
CDR3aa: CSVRGSSGQYF

j_gene: TRBJ2-2
abundance: .
len: 13
d_gene: .
v_gene: TRBV28
CDR3nt: TGTGCCAGCAGTGACTTCGGCCTCGGGGAGCTGTTTTTT
CDR3aa: CASSDFGLGELFF

j_gene: TRBJ2-6
abundance: .
len: 15
d_gene: .
v_gene: TRBV19
CDR3nt: TGTGCCAGTAGTCCCAGTACCACTGGGGCCAACGTCCTGACTTTC
CDR3aa: CASSPSTTGANVLTF

j_gene: TRBJ2-5
abundance: .
len: 21
d_gene: .
v_gene: TRBV21-1
CDR3nt: TGTGCCAGCAGCAAAAAAAAGCCCTGGGCCCTTCCGGGCAGGGGATGGGAGACCCAGTACTTC
CDR3aa: CASSKKKPWALPGRGWETQYF

j_gene: TRBJ1-5
abundance: .
len: 14
d_gene: .
v_gene: TRBV27
CDR3nt: TGTGCCAGCAGTTCGTCAGGGGGCAATCAGCCCCAGCATTTT
CDR3aa: CASSSSGGNQPQHF

j_gene: TRBJ2-7
abundance: .
len: 13
d_gene: .
v_gene: TRBV6-5
CDR3nt: TGTGCCAGCTCAGGTGGCCTTTCCTACGAGCAGTACTTC
CDR3aa: CASSGGLSYEQYF

j_gene: TRBJ2-5
abundance: .
len: 16
d_gene: TRBD1
v_gene: TRBV9
CDR3nt: TGTGCCAGCAGCGCCAGACAGGGGGCGGGTCAAGAGACCCAGTACTTC
CDR3aa: CASSARQGAGQETQYF

j_gene: TRBJ1-1
abundance: .
len: 13
d_gene: .
v_gene: TRBV28
CDR3nt: TGTGCCAGCTCTCACAGGAGGGTAAATGAAGCTTTCTTT
CDR3aa: CASSHRRVNEAFF

j_gene: TRBJ2-7
abundance: .
len: 12
d_gene: .
v_gene: TRBV12-3/TRBV12-4
CDR3nt: TGTGCCAGCTTGCGGCTCGGGGGCGAGCAGTACTTC
CDR3aa: CASLRLGGEQYF

j_gene: TRBJ2-7
abundance: .
len: 15
d_gene: .
v_gene: TRBV6-4
CDR3nt: TGTGCCAGCAGTGAAATGCCCGGGATCTTCTACGAGCAGTACTTC
CDR3aa: CASSEMPGIFYEQYF

j_gene: TRBJ1-2
abundance: .
len: 18
d_gene: TRBD1
v_gene: TRBV27
CDR3nt: TGTGCCAGCAGTTTAGGTCCCGGGACAGGAGACTTTAACTATGGCTACACCTTC
CDR3aa: CASSLGPGTGDFNYGYTF

j_gene: TRBJ2-7
abundance: .
len: 13
d_gene: .
v_gene: TRBV29-1
CDR3nt: TGCAGCGTGGTGACTACGACTTCCTACGAGCAGTACTTC
CDR3aa: CSVVTTTSYEQYF

j_gene: TRBJ2-3
abundance: .
len: 15
d_gene: TRBD2
v_gene: TRBV5-1
CDR3nt: TGCGCCAGCAGCTTGACTAGCGCGGCAGGGGATACGCAGTATTTT
CDR3aa: CASSLTSAAGDTQYF

j_gene: TRBJ2-2
abundance: .
len: 15
d_gene: TRBD2
v_gene: TRBV2
CDR3nt: TGTGCCAGCAAGGGAGGGTTAGGGAACACCGGGGAGCTGTTTTTT
CDR3aa: CASKGGLGNTGELFF

j_gene: TRBJ2-3
abundance: .
len: 14
d_gene: TRBD2
v_gene: TRBV19
CDR3nt: TGTGCCAGTAGGCCCGCCGGGGGGGCAGATACGCAGTATTTT
CDR3aa: CASRPAGGADTQYF

j_gene: TRBJ2-7
abundance: once
len: 13
d_gene: .
v_gene: TRBV12-3/TRBV12-4
CDR3nt: TGTGCCAGCAGTCGGAGGTTTTCCTACGAGCAGTACTTC
CDR3aa: CASSRRFSYEQYF